This entry is about one T cell receptor beta chain. Its antigen is still unknown. Stated time point: pre-sensitization, week 0. Treatment reported: therapeutic diphenylcyclopropenone sensitization with weekly scalp DPC. The data belong to a study of human T cells and chemical hapten exposure. Study details: Patches with 0.01% DPC went on the upper back, and the tests were read at 6 days.

Individual cDNA molecules (in the library) carried attached unique molecular identifiers. MiXCR was run by TCRdb on the RACE reads, yielding one entry per CDR3 protein. The sample consists of about 380,000 distinct CDR3 sequences, approximately 5% of them appearing once. General observations from the study: Sensitizing with DPC caused no change in TCRs above 1 in 1000 frequency.

The V end was cut by 6 bases, the J end by 7 bases, with 9 bases between. In germline, CDR1 is KGHDR, CDR2 SFDVKD. The CDR3 totals 13 residues. This TCR came from a woman in her fifties or sixties with alopecia areata. Some clones in this sample may be carry-over from other donors' samples. V usage is TRBV24-1 and J usage is TRBJ1-6; D unresolved. The sample here was whole blood, taken in connection with sensitization to the hapten diphenylcyclopropenone (DPC). The CDR3 DNA reads TGTGCCACCAGTCAAGGCCCGAATTCACCCCTCCACTTT. Translation gives CATSQGPNSPLHF.